This TCR beta chain was found in a study of blood T cells in healthy people across ages. Sample-barcoded 5' priming and a J-beta primer mix drove a second PCR of roughly 6 to 12 cycles. Tags on each cDNA molecule came from a template-switch adaptor with 12 random nucleotides. TCRdb processed the 5' RACE reads anew with MiXCR; each CDR3 protein has one entry. The repertoire holds over 1.5 million distinct CDR3 sequences, with about 50% as singletons. The CDR3 runs 16 residues. Trimming shortened V by 3 bases and J by 4 bases, and 18 bases separated the two germline ends. From germline, CDR1 is MNHNS and CDR2 SASEGT.

Sequenced material: blood. The sequence derives from a woman aged 35 to 49 in good health. The rearrangement links TRBV6-1 to TRBJ1-2, with D tentatively TRBD1 (6 bases). CDR3 nucleotides: TGTGCCAGCAGTGACCGCCGACAGGTCGGGGGCTATGGCTACACCTTC. Its protein product is CASSDRRQVGGYGYTF.